This entry describes one T cell receptor (beta chain). In the authors' methods: Estimation of nucleated cell counts relied on the amplification of reference gene primers. The assay was immunoSEQ multiplex PCR, and TCRdb's table has in-frame clones only and misses some. The DNA gave D and trimming, while V, J and clone size come from that table. The sample carries fewer than 200,000 clones, approximately 79% recorded once. The sample is drawn from a study of blood T cell repertoires in COVID-19. Study-wide background: Samples taken during acute and convalescent COVID-19 were collected in the United States, Italy and Spain.

The V end was cut by 3 bases, the J end by 2 bases, with 19 bases between. CDR3 length: 17 residues. Germline-derived CDR1 and CDR2 are KGHSH and LQKENI. This receptor was identified in a woman of 80 years or more with acute or convalescent COVID-19. Material: peripheral blood. V and J are TRBV18 and TRBJ2-5; D ambiguous. CDR3 in DNA: TGTGCCAGCTCACCCCTTCTTAATGCGGCAGCACAAGAGACCCAGTACTTC. This encodes CASSPLLNAAAQETQYF.